In its sample, the clone carrying this TCR beta chain was seen once. Its antigen remains unidentified. The sample belongs to a study of shared clonotypes between healthy human individuals. Study-level results: Against clonotypes common to all four donors, non-shared ones had lower generation probabilities. Roughly 5% of naive CD4 clonotypes were shared across four donors.

Libraries were prepared by immunoSEQ multiplex PCR; TCRdb keeps only in-frame clonotypes and omits some of them. The sample carries fewer than 2.5 million clones, approximately 93% recorded once. Germline V gives CDR1 SNHLY, CDR2 FYNNEI. The V end lost 1 base, the J end lost 8 bases, and 8 bases lay between the germline ends. The CDR3 consists of 12 residues. The V and J genes are TRBV2 and TRBJ1-2; D gene unclear. Sequencing used naive CD4+ T cells from PBMCs. As for subset: CD45RA+ positively selected. The receptor comes from a man aged 18 to 30 in good health. Some clones in this sample may be carry-over from other donors' samples. CDR3 sequence: CASSEERAGYTF. The CDR3 coding sequence is TGTGCCAGCAGTGAAGAAAGGGCGGGCTACACCTTC. Using reference TRBV2 and TRBJ1-2 for the parts outside the CDR3, the full variable domain is EPEVTQTPSHQVTQMGQEVILRCVPISNHLYFYWYRQILGQKVEFLVSFYNNEISEKSEIFDDQFSVERPDGSNFTLKIRSTKLEDSAMYFCASSEERAGYTFGSGTRLTVV.